Shown below are 10 T cell receptor beta chains from a single sample sequenced in a study of identical twins. TCRdb used MiXCR to reprocess the 5' RACE reads, holding one entry per CDR3 protein. The sample carries around 530,000 distinct CDR3 sequences, 13% to 15% recorded once. This sample was also put to use in a study of yellow fever vaccine responses in identical twins.

Sequences were obtained from CD4+ T cells sorted from blood. Receptors were obtained from a woman under 30 in good health.

This clonotype turned up a few times. The chain employs TRBV12-3 or TRBV12-4 and TRBJ1-1; TRBD1 aligns across 7 bases. V shed 9 bases and J 5 bases; nucleotides not matched to a gene: 9. The CDR3 spans 13 residues. CDR3 sequence reads: CASHRQGYTEAFF. CDR3 DNA: TGTGCCAGTCACCGACAGGGCTATACTGAAGCTTTCTTT.

This clonotype has just a few counts. The chain combines TRBV10-3 with TRBJ2-3; TRBD1 aligns across 12 bases. The CDR3 runs to 15 residues. V lost 7 bases to trimming and J lost 6 bases; unmatched junction nucleotides: 8. Germline CDR1 and CDR2: ENHRY and SYGVKD. The CDR3 loop is CAITSGQGASDTQYF. The CDR3, as DNA: TGTGCCATCACCTCGGGACAGGGGGCATCGGATACGCAGTATTTT.

The rearrangement links TRBV13 to TRBJ2-3; D is possibly TRBD2 (5 bases). The V and J ends lost 6 bases and 3 bases respectively, with 10 bases between them. Per the germline V gene, CDR1 is PRHDT and CDR2 is FYEKMQ (reference sequence). This CDR3 is built from 13 residues. CDR3 DNA sequence: TGTGCCAGCAGAGCCAGAGGGACAGATACGCAGTATTTT. Its translation: CASRARGTDTQYF.

This clonotype was seen more than once but under ten times. The chain has TRBV7-7 and TRBJ2-1, with 11 positions matching TRBD2. CDR1 is SSHAT and CDR2 is FNYEAQ in the germline V gene (reference sequence). This CDR3 is built from 15 residues. The trim removed 5 bases at V and 7 bases at J, leaving 7 bases unmatched. The CDR3 DNA reads as TGTGCCAGCAGCCTGGGACTAGCGGATTCAAATGAGCAGTTCTTC. This sequence encodes CASSLGLADSNEQFF. The full variable domain, in which reference TRBV7-7 and TRBJ2-1 provide the parts outside the CDR3, is GAGVSQSPRYKVTKRGQDVTLRCDPISSHATLYWYQQALGQGPEFLTYFNYEAQPDKSGLPSDRFSAERPEGSISTLTIQRTEQRDSAMYRCASSLGLADSNEQFFGPGTRLTVL.

This clonotype was seen many times. The CDR3 protein is CASSRGGQTSSGANVLTF. The CDR3 nucleotides read TGCGCCAGCAGCAGAGGTGGACAAACCAGCTCTGGGGCCAACGTCCTGACTTTC. The V call is TRBV5-1, the J call TRBJ2-6, with D maybe TRBD1 (5 bases). From germline, CDR1 is SGHRS and CDR2 YFSETQ. Trimming removed 4 bases at V and 0 bases at J, with 17 bases between. This CDR3 region has 18 residues.

V is TRBV6-2 or TRBV6-3 and J is TRBJ2-1; 7 nucleotides agree with TRBD2. Germline CDR1 reads MNHEY; CDR2 reads SVGEGT. With 6 bases clipped from V and 0 bases from J, the junction kept 5 bases outside the gene matches. The CDR3 length is 15 residues. The CDR3: CASRTSDDSYNEQFF. The CDR3 DNA sequence: TGTGCCAGCAGAACTAGCGATGACTCCTACAATGAGCAGTTCTTC.

The rearrangement joins TRBV5-1 to TRBJ2-5; 9 bases are a match to TRBD1. CDR1 and CDR2 from the germline V gene are SGHRS and YFSETQ. The CDR3 runs to 14 residues. V dropped 9 bases and J dropped 2; count of bases not matched to a gene: 8. As DNA, the CDR3 is TGCGCCAACAGACGGACAGGGGTTCAAGAGACCCAGTACTTC. Translation: CANRRTGVQETQYF.

The V gene is TRBV29-1, the J gene TRBJ2-1; tentative D call: TRBD2 (5 bases). CDR1 is SQVTM and CDR2 is ANQGSEA in the germline V gene. This CDR3 spans 13 amino acids. V lost 0 bases and J lost 9, with 12 bases in between. The CDR3 DNA reads as TGCAGCGTTGAAGATAGGAGGTGGGGTGAGCAGTTCTTC. Translated, it gives CSVEDRRWGEQFF.

The table lists this clonotype with a few counts. The rearrangement links TRBV4-1 to TRBJ1-2; no definite D call. The CDR3 covers 13 residues. Germline loops: CDR1 MGHRA, CDR2 YSYEKL. V gave up 0 bases and J gave up 8 bases, with 10 bases separating them. The CDR3 sequence is CASSQEKRRGYTF. Written as DNA, the CDR3 is TGCGCCAGCAGCCAAGAGAAACGGCGCGGCTACACCTTC.

As concerns this clonotype: One base away lies a much larger clone, so this may be a sequencing read error. The chain joins TRBV11-2 to TRBJ1-1; D gene ambiguous. The germline CDR1 and CDR2 sequences are SGHAT and FQNNGV. V lost 3 bases and J 4 bases, leaving 6 bases between the germline ends. This CDR3 comprises 12 residues. CDR3 protein: CASSFQSTEAFF. CDR3 DNA sequence: TGTGCCAGCAGCTTTCAAAGCACTGAAGCTTTCTTT.